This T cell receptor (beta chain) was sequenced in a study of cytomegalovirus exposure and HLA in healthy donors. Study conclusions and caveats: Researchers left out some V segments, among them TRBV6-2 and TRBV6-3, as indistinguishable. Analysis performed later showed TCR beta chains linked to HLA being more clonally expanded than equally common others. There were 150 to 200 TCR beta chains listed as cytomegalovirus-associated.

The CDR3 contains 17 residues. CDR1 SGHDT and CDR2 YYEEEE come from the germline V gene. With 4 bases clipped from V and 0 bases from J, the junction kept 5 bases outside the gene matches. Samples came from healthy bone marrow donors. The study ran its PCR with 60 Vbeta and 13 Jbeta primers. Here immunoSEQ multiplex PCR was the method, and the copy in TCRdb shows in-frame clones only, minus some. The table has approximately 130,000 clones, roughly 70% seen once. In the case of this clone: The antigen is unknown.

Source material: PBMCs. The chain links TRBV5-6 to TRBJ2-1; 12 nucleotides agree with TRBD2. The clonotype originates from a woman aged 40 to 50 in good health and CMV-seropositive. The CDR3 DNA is TGTGCCAGCAGCCGCCCGACTAGCGGGAGCTCCTACAATGAGCAGTTCTTC. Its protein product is CASSRPTSGSSYNEQFF. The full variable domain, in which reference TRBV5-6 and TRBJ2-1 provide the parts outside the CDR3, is DAGVTQSPTHLIKTRGQQVTLRCSPKSGHDTVSWYQQALGQGPQFIFQYYEEEERQRGNFPDRFSGHQFPNYSSELNVNALLLGDSALYLCASSRPTSGSSYNEQFFGPGTRLTVL.